The 20 T cell receptor beta chains reported below all come from one sample, sequenced in a study of immune evolution from preneoplasia to lung adenocarcinoma. Produced via immunoSEQ multiplex PCR; TCRdb's table is partial and in-frame only. The sample contains thousands of clones, 86% of which appear only once. Sequenced input: FFPE lung adenocarcinoma in situ tissue. Source of these receptors: a person between 70 and 80 years old with lung adenocarcinoma.

This clone was counted a single time. DNA of the CDR3: TGTGCCAGCAGCGTAGTGGGACAGGGGGAGACCCAGTACTTC. As protein: CASSVVGQGETQYF. The chain has TRBV9 and TRBJ2-5; TRBD1 matches at 10 bases. CDR1 is SGDLS and CDR2 is YYNGEE in the germline V gene. Trimming removed 0 bases from V and 5 bases from J; junction bases left unmatched: 1. The CDR3 contains 14 residues.

V usage is TRBV9 and J usage is TRBJ1-2; D gene uncertain. The CDR3 has 14 residues. V lost 0 bases and J lost 2, with 8 bases in between. CDR1 SGDLS and CDR2 YYNGEE come from the germline V gene. The chain's CDR3 is CASSVESINYGYTF. The CDR3 nucleotides read TGTGCCAGCAGCGTAGAATCTATAAACTATGGCTACACCTTC.

The rearrangement uses TRBV5-4 and TRBJ2-2; TRBD2 aligns across 10 bases. The trim removed 4 bases at V and 1 base at J, leaving 4 bases unmatched. The CDR3 has 16 residues. CDR1 SGHNT and CDR2 YYREEE come from the germline V gene (reference sequence). The CDR3 sequence: CASSLRTSGNTGELFF. CDR3 DNA: TGTGCCAGCAGCCTCAGGACTAGCGGGAACACCGGGGAGCTGTTTTTT.

V gene TRBV15 combines with J gene TRBJ2-1; D is perhaps TRBD1 or TRBD2 (5 bases each). V lost 0 bases to trimming and J lost 5 bases, with 17 bases between them. Germline CDR1 reads LNHNV; CDR2 reads YYDKDF (reference sequence). The CDR3 sequence is 17 residues long. The CDR3 nucleotides are TGTGCCACCAGCAGAGACCAAACCGGGACGGCGCACAATGAGCAGTTCTTC. Translation gives CATSRDQTGTAHNEQFF. The complete variable domain, with remaining parts taken from reference TRBV15 and TRBJ2-1, reads DAMVIQNPRYQVTQFGKPVTLSCSQTLNHNVMYWYQQKSSQAPKLLFHYYDKDFNNEADTPDNFQSRRPNTSFCFLDIRSPGLGDTAMYLCATSRDQTGTAHNEQFFGPGTRLTVL.

Here the CDR3 reads CASSLGPNQPQHF. CDR3 bases: TGTGCCAGCAGCCTCGGACCTAATCAGCCCCAGCATTTT. The rearrangement links TRBV7-2 to TRBJ1-5, with unresolved D. The V end lost 5 bases, the J end lost 4 bases, and 9 bases lay between the germline ends. Per germline, CDR1 SGHTA and CDR2 FQGNSA. The CDR3 extends over 13 amino acids.

V gene TRBV15 combines with J gene TRBJ2-1; perhaps D is TRBD1 or TRBD2 (5 bases each). The V and J ends lost 3 bases and 4 bases respectively, with 16 bases between them. The CDR3 extends over 16 amino acids. Per germline, CDR1 LNHNV and CDR2 YYDKDF (reference sequence). This CDR3 is CATSRDRDLTYNEQFF. The CDR3 DNA follows: TGTGCCACCAGCAGGGACCGGGACCTCACATACAATGAGCAGTTCTTC.

The rearrangement links TRBV5-1 to TRBJ2-3, with TRBD2 matching over 8 bases. Germline CDR1 is SGHRS and CDR2 is YFSETQ. CDR3 size: 16 residues. The J segment lost 0 bases and the V segment lost 4 bases, leaving 7 bases of the junction unmatched. CDR3 in amino acids: CASSGRAGVSTDTQYF. For the CDR3, the DNA is TGCGCCAGCAGCGGGAGAGCGGGAGTTAGCACAGATACGCAGTATTTT.

The rearrangement joins TRBV5-5 to TRBJ2-7; TRBD1 is a possible D gene (6 bases). This CDR3 is 17 amino acids long. The germline V gene encodes CDR1 SGHKS and CDR2 YYEKEE (reference sequence). V gave up 0 bases and J gave up 2 bases, with 18 bases separating them. The CDR3: CASSLVATGQVPYEQYF. CDR3 DNA sequence: TGTGCCAGCAGCTTGGTGGCTACAGGGCAGGTCCCCTACGAGCAGTACTTC.

DNA for the CDR3: TGCAGCGTTGAAGGCCAGGGGGTGGGGGAGCAGTACTTC. It yields the protein CSVEGQGVGEQYF. The chain couples TRBV29-1 to TRBJ2-7; TRBD1 aligns across 7 bases. The CDR3 sequence is 13 residues long. V shed 1 base and J 7 bases; nucleotides not matched to a gene: 7. Germline assignment: CDR1 SQVTM and CDR2 ANQGSEA.

The chain links TRBV7-6 to TRBJ2-6; D remains ambiguous. This CDR3 comprises 13 residues. The germline gives CDR1 SGHVS, CDR2 FNYEAQ. V shed 6 bases and J shed 2 bases, with 5 bases lying between them. For the CDR3, the DNA is TGTGCCAGCAGTCAACCTGGGGCCAACGTCCTGACTTTC. It encodes CASSQPGANVLTF.

The V gene is TRBV2, the J gene TRBJ2-7; D gene uncertain. Per the germline V gene, CDR1 is SNHLY and CDR2 is FYNNEI. The CDR3 is 14 amino acids. Trimming stripped 6 bases from V and 0 bases from J, with 12 bases between. The CDR3: CASRKTSPSYEQYF. The DNA for the CDR3 is TGTGCCAGCAGGAAGACATCTCCCTCCTACGAGCAGTACTTC.

V is TRBV7-3 and J is TRBJ1-1; D not certain. V shed 1 base and J shed 1 base, with 10 bases lying between them. CDR3 length: 15 amino acids. Germline CDR1 SGHTA, CDR2 FQGTGA. The DNA for the CDR3 is TGTGCCAGCAGCTTAATGTCTGGCTGGAACACTGAAGCTTTCTTT. Translation: CASSLMSGWNTEAFF.

This clone appeared a few times. The V call is TRBV11-2, the J call TRBJ2-7; no clear D gene. Looked up from germline, CDR1 is SGHAT and CDR2 is FQNNGV. Between the trimmed V and J ends, which lost 2 bases and 3 bases, there was a span of 11 bases. The CDR3 sequence is 14 residues long. The CDR3 DNA follows: TGTGCCAGCAGCTTAACAGATACGGGCTACGAGCAGTACTTC. It specifies CASSLTDTGYEQYF. Together with reference TRBV11-2 and TRBJ2-7, the CDR3 gives the full variable domain: EAGVAQSPRYKIIEKRQSVAFWCNPISGHATLYWYQQILGQGPKLLIQFQNNGVVDDSQLPKDRFSAERLKGVDSTLKIQPAKLEDSAVYLCASSLTDTGYEQYFGPGTRLTVT.

This clone was seen a single time. The genes are TRBV9 and TRBJ2-3; unclear D gene. V lost 3 bases and J 0 bases, leaving 11 bases between the germline ends. The CDR3 totals 15 residues. Germline assignment: CDR1 SGDLS and CDR2 YYNGEE. In DNA, the CDR3 is TGTGCCAGCAGCGCCATTCTTGCTAGCACAGATACGCAGTATTTT. Translated: CASSAILASTDTQYF.

The chain has TRBV7-8 and TRBJ1-1, with D unclear. The CDR3 contains 15 residues. Germline V gene data show CDR1 as SGHVS and CDR2 as FQNEAQ. The V end lost 2 bases, the J end lost 2 bases, and 12 bases lay between the germline ends. The CDR3: CASSLLVGQNTEAFF. In DNA form, the CDR3 reads TGTGCCAGCAGCTTACTCGTTGGGCAAAACACTGAAGCTTTCTTT.

This sequence joins TRBV7-2 and TRBJ2-7; unclear D gene. The length of the CDR3 is 13 residues. Trimming stripped 0 bases from V and 5 bases from J, with 8 bases between. The germline gives CDR1 SGHTA, CDR2 FQGNSA. Written as DNA, the CDR3 is TGTGCCAGCAGCTTAGCAATCCGAAACGAGCAGTACTTC. Translated, it gives CASSLAIRNEQYF.

V and J are TRBV9 and TRBJ2-3, with 8 bases matching TRBD2. This CDR3 is 14 amino acids long. V trimming: 4 bases; J trimming: 3 bases; junction bases outside the gene matches: 4. Germline lookup yields CDR1 SGDLS and CDR2 YYNGEE. The CDR3 region is CASSLTSATDTQYF. The DNA for the CDR3 is TGTGCCAGCAGCCTGACTAGCGCGACAGATACGCAGTATTTT.

The CDR3 spells CAISASRDEQYF. In nucleotides, the CDR3 is TGTGCCATCAGTGCGTCCAGGGACGAGCAGTACTTC. The V gene is TRBV10-3, the J gene TRBJ2-7; D is possibly TRBD1 (5 bases). Trimming pared 4 bases from V and 5 bases from J, leaving 9 bases between. The germline V gene has CDR1 ENHRY and CDR2 SYGVKD. This CDR3 has 12 residues.

The chain has TRBV27 and TRBJ1-5; D possibly corresponds to TRBD1 (6 bases). Germline CDR1 MNHEY, CDR2 SMNVEV (reference sequence). Trimming removed 3 bases from V and 5 bases from J, with 14 bases in between. The CDR3 is 15 amino acids. CDR3 in DNA: TGTGCCAGCAGTTTCTCGCCAGGGGACGATCAGCCCCAGCATTTT. Its translation: CASSFSPGDDQPQHF.

The V and J genes are TRBV9 and TRBJ2-1; TRBD2 is a possible D gene (5 bases). Trimming took 0 bases from V and 9 from J, leaving 10 bases between them. This CDR3 is built from 13 residues. Germline-derived CDR1 and CDR2 are SGDLS and YYNGEE. Written as DNA, the CDR3 is TGTGCCAGCAGCGTAGGGCCGGGGAGTGAGCAGTTCTTC. Amino acids: CASSVGPGSEQFF.